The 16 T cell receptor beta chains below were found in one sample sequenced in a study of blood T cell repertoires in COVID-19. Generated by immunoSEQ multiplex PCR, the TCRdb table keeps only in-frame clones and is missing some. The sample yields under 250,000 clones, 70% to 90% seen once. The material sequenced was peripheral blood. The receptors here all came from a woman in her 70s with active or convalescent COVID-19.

The CDR3 here is CASSPRLAGWETQYF. The CDR3, as DNA: TGTGCCAGCAGTCCCCGACTAGCGGGGTGGGAGACCCAGTACTTC. V and J are TRBV6-2 or TRBV6-3 and TRBJ2-5, with 11 bases matching TRBD2. Germline lookup yields CDR1 MNHEY and CDR2 SVGEGT. The J segment lost 5 bases and the V segment lost 5 bases, leaving 7 bases of the junction unmatched. The CDR3 runs 15 residues.

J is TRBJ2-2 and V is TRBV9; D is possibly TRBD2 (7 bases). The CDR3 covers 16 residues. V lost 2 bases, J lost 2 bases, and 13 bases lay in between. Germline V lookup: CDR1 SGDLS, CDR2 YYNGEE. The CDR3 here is CASSVGGDINTGELFF. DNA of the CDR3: TGTGCCAGCAGCGTGGGGGGGGACATTAACACCGGGGAGCTGTTTTTT.

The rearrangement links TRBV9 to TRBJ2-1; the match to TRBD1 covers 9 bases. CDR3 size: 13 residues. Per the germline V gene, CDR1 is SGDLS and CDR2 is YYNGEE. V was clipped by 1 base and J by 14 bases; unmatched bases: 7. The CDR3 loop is CASSVTSGTGKFF. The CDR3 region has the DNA TGTGCCAGCAGCGTAACCTCCGGGACAGGGAAGTTCTTC. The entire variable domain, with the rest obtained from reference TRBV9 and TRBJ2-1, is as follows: DSGVTQTPKHLITATGQRVTLRCSPRSGDLSVYWYQQSLDQGLQFLIQYYNGEERAKGNILERFSAQQFPDLHSELNLSSLELGDSALYFCASSVTSGTGKFFGPGTRLTVL.

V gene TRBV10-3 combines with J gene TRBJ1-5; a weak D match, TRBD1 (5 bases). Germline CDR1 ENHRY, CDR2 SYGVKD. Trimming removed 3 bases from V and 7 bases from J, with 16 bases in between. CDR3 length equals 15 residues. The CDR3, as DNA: TGTGCCATCAGTGATTCGGGGGATTTCAGACAGCCCCAGCATTTT. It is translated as CAISDSGDFRQPQHF.

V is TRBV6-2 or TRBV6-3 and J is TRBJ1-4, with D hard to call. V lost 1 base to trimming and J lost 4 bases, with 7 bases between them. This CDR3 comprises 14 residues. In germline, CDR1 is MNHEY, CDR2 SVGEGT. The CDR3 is CASSYFPNNEKLFF. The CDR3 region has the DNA TGTGCCAGCAGTTACTTCCCCAATAATGAAAAACTGTTTTTT.

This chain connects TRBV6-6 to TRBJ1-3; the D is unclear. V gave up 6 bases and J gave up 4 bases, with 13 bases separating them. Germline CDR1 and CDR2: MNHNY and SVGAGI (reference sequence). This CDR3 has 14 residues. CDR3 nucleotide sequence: TGTGCCAGCAGGTATAACATTGCCGGAAACACCATATATTTT. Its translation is CASRYNIAGNTIYF.

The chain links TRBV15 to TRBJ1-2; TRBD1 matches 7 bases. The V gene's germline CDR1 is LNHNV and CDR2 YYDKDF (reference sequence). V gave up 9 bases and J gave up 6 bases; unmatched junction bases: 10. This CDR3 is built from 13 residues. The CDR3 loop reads CATQRTGVNGYTF. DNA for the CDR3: TGTGCCACGCAGAGGACAGGTGTTAATGGCTACACCTTC.

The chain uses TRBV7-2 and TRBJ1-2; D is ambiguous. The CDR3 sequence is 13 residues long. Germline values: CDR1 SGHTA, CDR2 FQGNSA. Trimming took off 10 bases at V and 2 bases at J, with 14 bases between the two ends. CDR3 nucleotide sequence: TGTGCCACCGGGGTCTTTTGGAACTATGGCTACACCTTC. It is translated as CATGVFWNYGYTF.

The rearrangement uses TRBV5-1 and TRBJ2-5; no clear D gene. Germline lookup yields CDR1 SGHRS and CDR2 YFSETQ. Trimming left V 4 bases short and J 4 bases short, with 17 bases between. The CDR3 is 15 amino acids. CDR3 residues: CASSDKVGPSETQYF. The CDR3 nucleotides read TGCGCCAGCAGCGACAAAGTCGGTCCCTCAGAGACCCAGTACTTC.

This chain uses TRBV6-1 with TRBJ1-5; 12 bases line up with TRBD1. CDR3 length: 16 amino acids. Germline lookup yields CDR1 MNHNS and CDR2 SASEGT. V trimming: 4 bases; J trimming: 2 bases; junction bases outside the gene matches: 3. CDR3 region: CASSAGQGAGNQPQHF. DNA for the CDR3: TGTGCCAGCAGTGCGGGACAGGGGGCAGGCAATCAGCCCCAGCATTTT.

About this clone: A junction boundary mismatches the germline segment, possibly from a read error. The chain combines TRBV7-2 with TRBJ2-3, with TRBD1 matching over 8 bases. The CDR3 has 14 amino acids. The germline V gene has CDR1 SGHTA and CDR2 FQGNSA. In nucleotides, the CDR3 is TGTGCCAGCAGCTCGTCAACCTCCGGGACAGGACTACATTTT. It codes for CASSSSTSGTGLHF.

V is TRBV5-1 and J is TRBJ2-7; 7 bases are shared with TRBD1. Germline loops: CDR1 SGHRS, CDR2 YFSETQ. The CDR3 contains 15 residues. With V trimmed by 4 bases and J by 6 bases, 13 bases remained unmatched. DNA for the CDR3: TGCGCCAGCAGCCCGACAGGGATCCCTCTACGCGAGCAGTACTTC. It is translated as CASSPTGIPLREQYF.

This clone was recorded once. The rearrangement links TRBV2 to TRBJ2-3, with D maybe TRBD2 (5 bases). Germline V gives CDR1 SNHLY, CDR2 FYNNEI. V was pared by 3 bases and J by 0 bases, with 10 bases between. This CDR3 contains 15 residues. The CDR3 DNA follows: TGTGCCAGCAGTGAGGAGCGGTCTAGCACAGATACGCAGTATTTT. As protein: CASSEERSSTDTQYF.

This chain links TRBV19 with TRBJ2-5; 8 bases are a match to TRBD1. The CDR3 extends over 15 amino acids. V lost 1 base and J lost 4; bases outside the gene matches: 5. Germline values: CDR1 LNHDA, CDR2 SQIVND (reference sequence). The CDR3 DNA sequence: TGTGCCAGTAGTATAGCGGGGACAGGTCCAGAGACCCAGTACTTC. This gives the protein CASSIAGTGPETQYF.

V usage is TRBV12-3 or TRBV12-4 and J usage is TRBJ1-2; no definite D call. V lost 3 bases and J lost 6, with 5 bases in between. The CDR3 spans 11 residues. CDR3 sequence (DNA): TGTGCCAGCAGTTTGTTCGATGGCTACACCTTC. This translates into CASSLFDGYTF.

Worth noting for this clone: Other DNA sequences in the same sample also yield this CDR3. CDR3 loop: CASSPDRGSNQPQHF. CDR3 nucleotides: TGTGCCAGCAGCCCCGACAGGGGTAGCAATCAGCCCCAGCATTTT. This sequence joins TRBV7-2 and TRBJ1-5; 8 bases line up with TRBD1. V shed 5 bases and J 0 bases; nucleotides not matched to a gene: 3. This CDR3 has 15 amino acids. Germline CDR1 and CDR2: SGHTA and FQGNSA.